The source of this TCR beta chain is a study of T cells in localized non-small cell lung cancer. Points from the study as a whole: As only one tumor region underwent sequencing, heterogeneity remains possible. Across samples, adjacent lung featured a median roughly 60 of the top 100 tumor clones.

J lost 6 bases, V lost 4 bases, and 4 bases had no gene match. Germline V gene sequence: CDR1 SGHNT, CDR2 YYREEE (reference sequence). The CDR3 loop spans 12 amino acids. Comments on this clone: What it binds is not known.

The repertoire was sequenced with immunoSEQ multiplex PCR; TCRdb's copy has only in-frame clones and lacks some. Among 59,000 or so clones listed, approximately 90% were seen once. This receptor was obtained from a man aged 35-75 years with stage I lung adenocarcinoma. The chain carries TRBV5-4 and TRBJ2-7; 7 nucleotides agree with TRBD1. Source: peripheral blood, taken before any cancer treatment. The CDR3 DNA sequence: TGTGCCAGCAGCCCAACAGGGGTCGAGCAGTACTTC. Protein sequence: CASSPTGVEQYF.